The source of this T cell receptor (beta chain) is a study of shared clonotypes between healthy human individuals. For the study at large: Per donor, CD8 memory used one plate, CD8 naive used two, CD4 memory used three and CD4 naive used three.

Naive-designated CD8 cells lacked CD45RO, were positively enriched for CCR7, and omitted terminally differentiated effector memory CD45RA+ cells. Each sample came from a Caucasian adult donor living in Nashville, Tennessee. Sequencing was at deep level. TCRdb's copy holds only in-frame clones and misses some; the assay was immunoSEQ multiplex PCR. This table holds millions of clones, about 95% found once. On this clone itself: Its antigen remains unidentified.

V shed 1 base and J 4 bases; nucleotides not matched to a gene: 13. Germline V gives CDR1 MNHEY, CDR2 SMNVEV (reference sequence). The CDR3 is 18 amino acids. Study results and limitations: Sequencing depth was predicted to influence how clonotypes are shared among donors.

This receptor was obtained from a man aged 18 to 29 in good health. The sample was naive CD8+ T cells sorted from blood. V gene TRBV27 combines with J gene TRBJ2-3, with 8 positions matching TRBD2. The CDR3 DNA reads as TGTGCCAGCAGTTTATTAGGTGTGGACGGGGGGGCGGCAGATACGCAGTATTTT. The encoded protein is CASSLLGVDGGAADTQYF.